The rows below give T cell receptor beta chains drawn from one sample of a study of cytomegalovirus exposure and HLA in healthy donors. Sequencing used immunoSEQ multiplex PCR; TCRdb keeps in-frame clones, though not all of them. The table has 80,000 to 100,000 clones, 80% to 85% seen once. Sequenced sample: PBMCs. The receptors were sampled from a man in his forties or fifties in good health and CMV-seronegative. Both conserved end residues are trimmed from each CDR3. D genes are given only for firm matches. Not every row has a clone size; where given, it reads once, few, many or a size class.

clone_size j_call d_call v_call cdr3_length cdr3_aa
- TRBJ2-1 TRBD2 TRBV9 17 ASSVDYEVAGGERNEQF
- TRBJ2-7 - TRBV21-1 14 ASSKMNGGRSYEQY
- TRBJ2-2 - TRBV18 13 ASSLGGSSTGELF
- TRBJ2-7 - TRBV5-1 13 ASSLRAGVSYEQY
- TRBJ2-7 TRBD2 TRBV5-1 12 ASSREGIVYEQY
- TRBJ2-1 TRBD2 TRBV27 13 ASTPGGWSYNEQF
- TRBJ1-5 TRBD1 TRBV5-1 12 ASSPQGAGQPQH
- TRBJ1-6 TRBD1 TRBV7-2 16 ASSAWGDRGSYNSPLH
- TRBJ2-1 TRBD1 TRBV27 11 ASSSRGRGEQF
- TRBJ2-7 - TRBV6-1 13 ASSEAFGGNYEQY
- TRBJ2-1 - TRBV7-9 11 ASRRDTKNEQF
- TRBJ1-6 - TRBV30 13 AWENVRSYNSPLH
- TRBJ1-6 - TRBV5-1 10 ASSRDNSPLH
- TRBJ2-1 TRBD2 TRBV27 9 ASGGVAEQF
few - - TRBV13 11 ASSLGKSDEQY